This TCR beta chain was recorded in a study of cytomegalovirus exposure and HLA in healthy donors. Whole-study results and caveats: TCR beta V- and J-gene trimming, according to a later analysis, was linked to a missense DCLRE1C variant. Cytomegalovirus-associated TCR beta chains were listed, numbering 164.

The germline V and J ends were trimmed by 4 bases and 1 base, with 7 bases remaining between them. The CDR3 is 13 residues long. The germline gives CDR1 MNHEY, CDR2 SVGAGI. Donors had nominal health at sampling but likely had unrecorded immune exposures. Details on this clone: The antigen remains unidentified.

PCR primers comprised 60 Vbeta and 13 Jbeta primers. Some clones are missing from TCRdb's copy, which holds only in-frame ones; the method was immunoSEQ multiplex PCR. The data contain 130,000 to 150,000 clones, over 60% of them singletons. Sequenced: PBMCs. The TCR comes from a young woman in good health and CMV-seronegative. This chain uses TRBV6-5 with TRBJ1-1; no firm D call. The CDR3 DNA sequence: TGTGCCAGCAGTTTTCGACAGAACACTGAAGCTTTCTTT. It encodes CASSFRQNTEAFF.